The 5 T cell receptor beta chains given below trace back to one sample, sequenced in a study of radiotherapy plus CTLA-4 blockade in lung cancer. The table came from immunoSEQ multiplex PCR; TCRdb's copy has only in-frame clones and leaves some out. The sample holds around 80,000 clones, over 70% seen once. Sequencing used peripheral blood, obtained from a patient treated with radiotherapy plus ipilimumab. Receptors originate from a human donor with non-small cell lung cancer whose response to radiotherapy plus ipilimumab could not be evaluated. Some clones in this sample may be carry-over from other donors' samples.

The chain uses TRBV7-2 and TRBJ1-4; D is ambiguous. The CDR3 is made up of 16 amino acids. Trimming cost V 1 base and J 4 bases, with 13 bases left between them. Germline lookup yields CDR1 SGHTA and CDR2 FQGNSA. The CDR3 bases are TGTGCCAGCAGCTTAGTGTGGTCCGCGGGTAATGAAAAACTGTTTTTT. The encoded protein is CASSLVWSAGNEKLFF.

The chain recombines TRBV6-6 with TRBJ1-1, with 9 bases identical to TRBD1. The CDR3 loop spans 13 amino acids. J lost 6 bases, V lost 7 bases, and 6 bases had no gene match. Germline V gene lookup returns CDR1 MNHNY and CDR2 SVGAGI (reference sequence). For the CDR3, the DNA is TGTGCCAGCAAGAGACAGGGGGATGCTGAAGCTTTCTTT. Translated, it gives CASKRQGDAEAFF.

The chain uses TRBV7-6 and TRBJ1-1; 8 nucleotides line up with TRBD1. V shed 2 bases and J 6 bases; nucleotides not matched to a gene: 5. This CDR3 has 14 amino acids. CDR1 is SGHVS and CDR2 is FNYEAQ in the germline V gene. CDR3 coding DNA: TGTGCCAGCAGCTTAACTGACAGGGGCTCTGAAGCTTTCTTT. It encodes CASSLTDRGSEAFF.

A word on this clone: Other nucleotide sequences in the sample specify the same CDR3. The rearrangement joins TRBV5-1 to TRBJ1-1, with D hard to call. The germline V gene has CDR1 SGHRS and CDR2 YFSETQ. Between the trimmed V and J ends, which lost 0 bases and 1 base, there was a span of 7 bases. The CDR3 runs 14 residues. Here the CDR3 reads CASSLGGANTEAFF. As DNA, the CDR3 is TGCGCCAGCAGCTTGGGGGGAGCGAACACTGAAGCTTTCTTT.

The genes are TRBV18 and TRBJ1-1, with 8 bases identical to TRBD1. The V segment lost 2 bases and the J segment 4 bases; nucleotides outside the gene matches: 9. This CDR3 comprises 16 residues. CDR1 is KGHSH and CDR2 is LQKENI in the germline V gene. In nucleotides, the CDR3 is TGTGCCAGCTCACCAGTACCCAGGGGGCAGCGCACTGAAGCTTTCTTT. It yields the protein CASSPVPRGQRTEAFF.